This record looks at one T cell receptor beta chain sequence and its context. The CDR3 covers 15 residues. V lost 3 bases and J 7 bases, leaving 19 bases between the germline ends. Per germline, CDR1 MDHEN and CDR2 SYDVKM. Method: immunoSEQ multiplex PCR; TCRdb's copy keeps in-frame clones and lacks some. The sample lists more than 200,000 clones; 60% to 80% were seen once. This entry is derived from a study of shared clonotypes between healthy human individuals. The chain joins TRBV28 to TRBJ2-7; D perhaps matches TRBD2 (6 bases). What was sequenced was memory CD4+ T cells sorted from blood. Noted subset: CD45RA-negative fraction. This receptor was identified in a man in his thirties or forties in good health. CDR3 residues: CASSLPGKAGGEQYF. Written as DNA, the CDR3 is TGTGCCAGCAGTTTGCCGGGGAAGGCCGGGGGAGAGCAGTACTTC.